The present entry profiles one T cell receptor beta chain with its context. Its specificity is unknown. The data belong to a study of T cell repertoires in ileal Crohn's disease. The wider study: Surgery for a complication: stricturing in approximately 60%, penetrating in approximately 40%.

General observations from the study: Compared with CD4 T cells, sorted CD8 cells carried more expanded clones.

This CDR3 has 12 residues. Each sample's TCRB immunosequencing used 450 to 650 nanograms of biopsy DNA. The protocol was immunoSEQ multiplex PCR, while the TCRdb copy is restricted to in-frame clones and leaves out a portion. The table records approximately 13,000 clones, approximately 63% of them present only once. This sequence originates from an adult with Crohn's disease. V usage is TRBV21-1 and J usage is TRBJ1-2. TRBV21-1 is assigned pseudogene status. The sample was ileal tissue. The CDR3 loop reads CASSKRNYGYTF. The CDR3 nucleotides are TGTGCCAGCAGCAAAAGGAACTATGGCTACACCTTC.